This T cell receptor beta chain originates from a study of blood T cell repertoires in COVID-19. The CDR3 covers 13 residues. Germline V gene data show CDR1 as GTSNPN and CDR2 as SVGIG (reference sequence). The V gene lost 2 bases and the J gene lost 2 bases, with 7 bases spanning the gap. The protocol was immunoSEQ multiplex PCR, while the TCRdb copy is restricted to in-frame clones and leaves out a portion. The table records around 86,000 clones, 65% to 85% of them present only once. The sample consisted of peripheral blood. The receptor's source is a woman of 80 years or more with acute or convalescent COVID-19. V is TRBV30 and J is TRBJ1-3; unclear D gene. The CDR3 loop is CAWSPSAGNTIYF. DNA of the CDR3: TGTGCCTGGAGTCCGTCGGCTGGAAACACCATATATTTT.